This TCR beta chain is drawn from a study of monozygotic twins with inflammatory bowel disease. Per germline, CDR1 KGHSH and CDR2 LQKENI. This CDR3 is 14 amino acids long. With eight separate reactions per sample, the authors made cDNA. TCRdb reanalyzed the 5' RACE reads, giving one entry per CDR3 protein sequence and no DNA. The sample spans a few hundred thousand distinct CDR3 sequences; the ten largest clones claim roughly 1.5%. The sequence was obtained from a human donor with ulcerative colitis or Crohn's disease, or a healthy co-twin of an affected twin (not recorded which). The sequencing sample was made of blood. J is TRBJ1-2 and V is TRBV18; absent DNA, TCRdb's TRBD1 call cannot be checked. The CDR3 reads CASSAVTGFYGYTF.